The entry below gives a single T cell receptor beta chain sequence along with its context. This record comes from a study of control samples from healthy donors and cancer patients. Clones were sequenced by immunoSEQ multiplex PCR, and TCRdb holds only the in-frame ones, with some missing. The sample contains 97,000 or so clones, about 91% of which appear only once. Germline-derived CDR1 and CDR2 are SGHRS and YFSETQ. This CDR3 contains 16 residues. The ends lost 2 bases at V and 0 bases at J; junction bases unmatched: 5. This TCR was recovered from a woman in her late teens or twenties in good health. Specimen: blood. The chain links TRBV5-1 to TRBJ2-1, with TRBD2 matching 7 bases. CDR3 residues: CASSLSGIASYNEQFF. CDR3 bases: TGCGCCAGCAGCTTAAGCGGGATAGCCTCCTACAATGAGCAGTTCTTC.